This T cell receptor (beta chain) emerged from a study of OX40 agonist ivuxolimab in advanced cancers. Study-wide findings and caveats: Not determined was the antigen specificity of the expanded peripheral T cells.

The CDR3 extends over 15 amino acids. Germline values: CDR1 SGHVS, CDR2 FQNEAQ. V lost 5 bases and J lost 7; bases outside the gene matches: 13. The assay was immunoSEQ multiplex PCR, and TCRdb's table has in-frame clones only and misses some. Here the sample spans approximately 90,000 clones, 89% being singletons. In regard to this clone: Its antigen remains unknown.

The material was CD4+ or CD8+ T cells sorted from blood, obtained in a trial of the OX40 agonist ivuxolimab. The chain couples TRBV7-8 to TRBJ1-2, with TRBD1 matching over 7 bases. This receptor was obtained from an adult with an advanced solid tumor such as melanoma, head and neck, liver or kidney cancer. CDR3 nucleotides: TGTGCCAGCAGCCCGACCGGAGGGGGCATGGGTGGCTACACCTTC. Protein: CASSPTGGGMGGYTF.